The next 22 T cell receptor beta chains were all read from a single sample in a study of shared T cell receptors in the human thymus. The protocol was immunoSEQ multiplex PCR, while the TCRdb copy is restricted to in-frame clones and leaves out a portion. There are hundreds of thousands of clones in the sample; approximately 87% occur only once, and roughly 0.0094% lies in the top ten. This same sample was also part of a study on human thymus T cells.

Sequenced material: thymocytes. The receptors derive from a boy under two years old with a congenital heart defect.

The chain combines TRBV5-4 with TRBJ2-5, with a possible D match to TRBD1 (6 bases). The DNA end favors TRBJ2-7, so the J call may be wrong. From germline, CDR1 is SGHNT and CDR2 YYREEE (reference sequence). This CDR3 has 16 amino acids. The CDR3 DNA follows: TGTGCCAGCAGCCCTCAGGGCCAGGGGACCGCCTACGAGCAGTACTTC. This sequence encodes CASSPQGQGTAYEQYF.

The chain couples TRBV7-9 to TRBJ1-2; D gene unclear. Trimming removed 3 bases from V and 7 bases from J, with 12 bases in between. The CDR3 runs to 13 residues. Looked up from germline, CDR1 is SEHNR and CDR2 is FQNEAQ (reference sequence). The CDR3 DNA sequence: TGTGCCAGCAGCTTTTTTGGTCCAGGTGGCTACACCTTC. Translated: CASSFFGPGGYTF. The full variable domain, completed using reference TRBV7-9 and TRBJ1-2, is DTGVSQNPRHKITKRGQNVTFRCDPISEHNRLYWYRQTLGQGPEFLTYFQNEAQLEKSRLLSDRFSAERPKGSFSTLEIQRTEQGDSAMYLCASSFFGPGGYTFGSGTRLTVV.

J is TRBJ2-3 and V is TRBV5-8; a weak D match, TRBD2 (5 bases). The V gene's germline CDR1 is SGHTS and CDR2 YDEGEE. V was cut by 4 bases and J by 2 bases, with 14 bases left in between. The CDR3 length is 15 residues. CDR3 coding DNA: TGTGCCAGCAGCCCACTATCGGAGGACACAGATACGCAGTATTTT. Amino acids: CASSPLSEDTDTQYF.

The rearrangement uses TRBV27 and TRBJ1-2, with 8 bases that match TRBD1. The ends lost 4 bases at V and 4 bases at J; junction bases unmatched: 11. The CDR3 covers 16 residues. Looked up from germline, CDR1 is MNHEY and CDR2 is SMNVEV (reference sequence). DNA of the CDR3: TGTGCCAGCAGTTCGGGCAGGGGGCCTCCAGGCTATGGCTACACCTTC. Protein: CASSSGRGPPGYGYTF.

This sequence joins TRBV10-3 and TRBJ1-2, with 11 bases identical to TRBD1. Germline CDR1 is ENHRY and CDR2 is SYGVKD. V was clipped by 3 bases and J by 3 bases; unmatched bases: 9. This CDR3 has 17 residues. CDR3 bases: TGTGCCATCAGTGAACATCGGACAGGGGGCGTTGACTATGGCTACACCTTC. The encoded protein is CAISEHRTGGVDYGYTF.

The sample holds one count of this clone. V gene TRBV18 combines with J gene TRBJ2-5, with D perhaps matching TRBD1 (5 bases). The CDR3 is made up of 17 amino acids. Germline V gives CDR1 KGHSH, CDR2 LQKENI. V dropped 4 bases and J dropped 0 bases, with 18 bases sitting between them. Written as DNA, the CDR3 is TGTGCCAGCTCACTGAGGAAGGGGCCCCCTTACCAAGAGACCCAGTACTTC. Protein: CASSLRKGPPYQETQYF.

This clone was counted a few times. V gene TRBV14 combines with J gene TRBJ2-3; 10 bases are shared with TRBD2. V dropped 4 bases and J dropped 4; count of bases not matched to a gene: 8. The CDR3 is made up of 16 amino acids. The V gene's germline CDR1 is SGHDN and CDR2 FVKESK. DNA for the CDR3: TGTGCCAGCAGCCCCTGGACTAGCGGTCACCCAGATACGCAGTATTTT. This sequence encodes CASSPWTSGHPDTQYF.

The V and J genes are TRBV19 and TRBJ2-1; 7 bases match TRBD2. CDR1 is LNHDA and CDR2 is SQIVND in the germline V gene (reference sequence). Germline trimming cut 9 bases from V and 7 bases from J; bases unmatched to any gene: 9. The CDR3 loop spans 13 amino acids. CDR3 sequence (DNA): TGTGCCAGGACACGGACTAGGAGGAATGAGCAGTTCTTC. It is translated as CARTRTRRNEQFF.

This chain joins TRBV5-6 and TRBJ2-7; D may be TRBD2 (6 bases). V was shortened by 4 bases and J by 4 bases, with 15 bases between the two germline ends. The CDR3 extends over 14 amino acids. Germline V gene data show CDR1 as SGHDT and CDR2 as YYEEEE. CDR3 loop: CASSRRETAYEQYF. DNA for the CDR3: TGTGCCAGCAGCCGCCGGGAGACCGCTTACGAGCAGTACTTC.

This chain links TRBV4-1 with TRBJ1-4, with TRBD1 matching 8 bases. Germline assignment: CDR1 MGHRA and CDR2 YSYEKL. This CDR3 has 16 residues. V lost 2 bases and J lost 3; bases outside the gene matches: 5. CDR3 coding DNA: TGCGCCAGCAGCCAAAACTCCAGGGGGCCTAATGAAAAACTGTTTTTT. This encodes CASSQNSRGPNEKLFF.

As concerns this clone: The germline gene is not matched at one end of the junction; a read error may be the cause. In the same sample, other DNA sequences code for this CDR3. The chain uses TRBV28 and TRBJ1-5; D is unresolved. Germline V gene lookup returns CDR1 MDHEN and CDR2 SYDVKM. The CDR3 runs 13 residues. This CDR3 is CASSEDCCGPQHF. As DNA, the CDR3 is TGTGCTAGCAGTGAAGACTGCTGTGGTCCCCAGCATTTT.

CDR3 in amino acids: CASSLAAQGDLYGYTF. In nucleotides, the CDR3 is TGTGCCAGCAGCTTGGCCGCCCAGGGGGACCTCTATGGCTACACCTTC. The chain recombines TRBV5-6 with TRBJ1-2, with 7 bases aligning to TRBD1. Germline trimming cut 0 bases from V and 4 bases from J; bases unmatched to any gene: 9. Germline V gene data show CDR1 as SGHDT and CDR2 as YYEEEE. CDR3 length: 16 residues.

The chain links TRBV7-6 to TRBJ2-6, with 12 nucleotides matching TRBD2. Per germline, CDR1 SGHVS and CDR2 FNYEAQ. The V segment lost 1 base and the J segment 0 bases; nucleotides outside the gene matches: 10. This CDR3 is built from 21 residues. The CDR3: CASSLVPRLAGDDSGANVLTF. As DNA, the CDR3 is TGTGCCAGCAGCTTAGTGCCACGACTAGCGGGAGATGACTCTGGGGCCAACGTCCTGACTTTC.

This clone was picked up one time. CDR3: CASSPQEQGTSGELFF. As DNA, the CDR3 is TGTGCCAGCAGCCCCCAGGAACAGGGGACCTCCGGGGAGCTGTTTTTT. The gene calls are TRBV11-2 and TRBJ2-2; 7 bases are a match to TRBD1. Germline V CDR1 and CDR2: SGHAT, FQNNGV. V lost 5 bases and J lost 6; bases outside the gene matches: 12. CDR3 size: 16 residues. The entire variable domain, with the rest obtained from reference TRBV11-2 and TRBJ2-2, is as follows: EAGVAQSPRYKIIEKRQSVAFWCNPISGHATLYWYQQILGQGPKLLIQFQNNGVVDDSQLPKDRFSAERLKGVDSTLKIQPAKLEDSAVYLCASSPQEQGTSGELFFGEGSRLTVL.

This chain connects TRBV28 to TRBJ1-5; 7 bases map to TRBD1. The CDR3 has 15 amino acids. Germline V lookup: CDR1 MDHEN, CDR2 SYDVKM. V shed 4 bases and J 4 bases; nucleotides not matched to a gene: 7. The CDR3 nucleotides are TGTGCCAGCAGTTGTGACAGGGACCTTAATCAGCCCCAGCATTTT. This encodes CASSCDRDLNQPQHF.

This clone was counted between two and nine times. For the CDR3, the DNA is TGTGCCAGCAGCCCAAAGCGGTCCGGGACAGGGACAGATACGCAGTATTTT. Translation: CASSPKRSGTGTDTQYF. The chain joins TRBV7-9 to TRBJ2-3; 9 bases align to TRBD1. The CDR3 has 17 residues. Germline CDR1 reads SEHNR; CDR2 reads FQNEAQ (reference sequence). V shed 5 bases and J 3 bases; nucleotides not matched to a gene: 12.

The CDR3 region is CASSFLLMNTEAFF. For the CDR3, the DNA is TGTGCCAGCAGCTTTCTCCTAATGAACACTGAAGCTTTCTTT. The chain couples TRBV11-2 to TRBJ1-1; no clear D. The CDR3 loop spans 14 amino acids. Trimming pared 3 bases from V and 0 bases from J, leaving 8 bases between. CDR1 SGHAT and CDR2 FQNNGV come from the germline V gene.

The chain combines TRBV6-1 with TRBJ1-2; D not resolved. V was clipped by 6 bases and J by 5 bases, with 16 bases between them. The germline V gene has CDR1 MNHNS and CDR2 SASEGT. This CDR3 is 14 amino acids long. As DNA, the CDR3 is TGTGCCAGCAGCCTCCTTGGACTGAGATATGGCTACACCTTC. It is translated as CASSLLGLRYGYTF.

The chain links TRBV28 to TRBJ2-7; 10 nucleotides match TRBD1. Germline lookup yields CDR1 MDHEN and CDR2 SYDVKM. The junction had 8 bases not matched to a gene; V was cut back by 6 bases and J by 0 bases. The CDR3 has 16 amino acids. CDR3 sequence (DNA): TGTGCCAGCAGCAAAGACCGGGACAGGGGCTCCTACGAGCAGTACTTC. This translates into CASSKDRDRGSYEQYF.

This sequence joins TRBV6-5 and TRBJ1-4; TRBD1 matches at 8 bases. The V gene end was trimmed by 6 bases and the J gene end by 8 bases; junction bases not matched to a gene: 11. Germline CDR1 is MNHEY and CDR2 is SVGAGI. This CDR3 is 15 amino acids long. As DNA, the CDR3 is TGTGCCAGCAGCGGAGGCATCCGACAGGGGGAAAAACTGTTTTTT. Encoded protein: CASSGGIRQGEKLFF.

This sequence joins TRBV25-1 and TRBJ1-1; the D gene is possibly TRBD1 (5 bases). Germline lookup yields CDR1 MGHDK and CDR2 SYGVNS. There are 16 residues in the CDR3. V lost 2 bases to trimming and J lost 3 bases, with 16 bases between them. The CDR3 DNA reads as TGTGCCAGCAGTGAAGGGACGCCTCCGGGGGACACTGAAGCTTTCTTT. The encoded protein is CASSEGTPPGDTEAFF. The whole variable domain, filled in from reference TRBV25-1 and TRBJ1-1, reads EADIYQTPRYLVIGTGKKITLECSQTMGHDKMYWYQQDPGMELHLIHYSYGVNSTEKGDLSSESTVSRIRTEHFPLTLESARPSHTSQYLCASSEGTPPGDTEAFFGQGTRLTVV.

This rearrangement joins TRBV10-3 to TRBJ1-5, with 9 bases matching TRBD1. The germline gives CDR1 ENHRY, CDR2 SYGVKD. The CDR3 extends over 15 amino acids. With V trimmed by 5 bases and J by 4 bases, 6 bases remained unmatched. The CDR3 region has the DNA TGTGCCATCAGTCGGACAGGGGTACCAAATCAGCCCCAGCATTTT. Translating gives CAISRTGVPNQPQHF.